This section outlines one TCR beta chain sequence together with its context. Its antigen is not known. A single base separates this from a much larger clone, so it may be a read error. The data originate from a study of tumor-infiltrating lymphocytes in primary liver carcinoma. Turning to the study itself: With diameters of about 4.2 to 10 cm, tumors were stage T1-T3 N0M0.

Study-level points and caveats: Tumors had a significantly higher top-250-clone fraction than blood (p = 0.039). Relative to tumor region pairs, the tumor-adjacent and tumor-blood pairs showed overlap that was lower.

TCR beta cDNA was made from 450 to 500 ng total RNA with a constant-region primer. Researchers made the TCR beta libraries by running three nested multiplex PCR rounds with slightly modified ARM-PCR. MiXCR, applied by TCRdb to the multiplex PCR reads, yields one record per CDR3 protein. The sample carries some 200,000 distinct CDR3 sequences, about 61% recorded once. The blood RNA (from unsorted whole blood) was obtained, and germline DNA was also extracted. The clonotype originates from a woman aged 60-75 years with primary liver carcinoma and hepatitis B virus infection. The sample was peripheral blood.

CDR3 DNA sequence: TGTGCCAGCAGTGAACGCATTCCGAAGTGCGAGCAGTACTTC. Its translation is CASSERIPKCEQYF. The chain combines TRBV6-1 with TRBJ2-7; D gene uncertain. Germline CDR1 and CDR2: MNHNS and SASEGT. The CDR3 is 14 residues long. The V end lost 2 bases, the J end lost 6 bases, and 14 bases lay between the germline ends.